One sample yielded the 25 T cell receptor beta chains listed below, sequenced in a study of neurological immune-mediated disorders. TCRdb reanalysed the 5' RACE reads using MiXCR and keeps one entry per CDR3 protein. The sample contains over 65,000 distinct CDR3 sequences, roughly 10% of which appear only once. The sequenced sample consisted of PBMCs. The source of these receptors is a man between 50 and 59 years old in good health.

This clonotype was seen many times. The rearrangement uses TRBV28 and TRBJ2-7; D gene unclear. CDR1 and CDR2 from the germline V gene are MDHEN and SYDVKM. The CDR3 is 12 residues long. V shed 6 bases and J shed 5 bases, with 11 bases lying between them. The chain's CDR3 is CASSYYSHEQYF. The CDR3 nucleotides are TGTGCCAGCAGCTACTATTCCCACGAGCAGTACTTC.

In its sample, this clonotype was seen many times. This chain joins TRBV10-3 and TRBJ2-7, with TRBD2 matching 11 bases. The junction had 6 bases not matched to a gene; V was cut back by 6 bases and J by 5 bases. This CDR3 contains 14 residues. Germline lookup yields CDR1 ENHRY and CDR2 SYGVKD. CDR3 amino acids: CAIRPGTSGDEQYF. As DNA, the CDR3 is TGTGCCATCAGGCCTGGGACTAGCGGAGACGAGCAGTACTTC.

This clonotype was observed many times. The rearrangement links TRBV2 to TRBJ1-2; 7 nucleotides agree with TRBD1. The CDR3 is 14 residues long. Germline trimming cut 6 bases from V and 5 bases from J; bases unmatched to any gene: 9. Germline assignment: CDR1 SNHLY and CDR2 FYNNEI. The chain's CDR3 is CASSHLTGIYGYTF. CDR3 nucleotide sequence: TGTGCCAGCAGCCATTTGACAGGGATTTATGGCTACACCTTC.

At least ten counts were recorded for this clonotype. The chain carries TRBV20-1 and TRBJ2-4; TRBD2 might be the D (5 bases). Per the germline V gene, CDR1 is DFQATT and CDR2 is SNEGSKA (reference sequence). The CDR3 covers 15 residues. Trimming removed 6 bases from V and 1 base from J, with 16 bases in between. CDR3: CSAPDWVAAKNIQYF. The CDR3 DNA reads TGCAGTGCCCCGGACTGGGTGGCGGCCAAAAACATTCAGTACTTC.

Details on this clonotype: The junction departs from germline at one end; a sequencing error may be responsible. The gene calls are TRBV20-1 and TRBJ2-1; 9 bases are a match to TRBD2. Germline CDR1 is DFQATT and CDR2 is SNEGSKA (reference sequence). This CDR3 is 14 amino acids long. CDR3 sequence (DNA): TGCAGTGCTAGAGTTGCGGGGGGGTACAATGATCAGTTCTTC. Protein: CSARVAGGYNDQFF.

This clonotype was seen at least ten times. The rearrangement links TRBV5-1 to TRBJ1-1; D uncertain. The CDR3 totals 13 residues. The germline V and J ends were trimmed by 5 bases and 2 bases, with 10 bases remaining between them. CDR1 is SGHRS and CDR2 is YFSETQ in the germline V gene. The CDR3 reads CASSPGLNTEAFF. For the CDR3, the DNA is TGCGCCAGCAGTCCCGGGCTTAACACTGAAGCTTTCTTT.

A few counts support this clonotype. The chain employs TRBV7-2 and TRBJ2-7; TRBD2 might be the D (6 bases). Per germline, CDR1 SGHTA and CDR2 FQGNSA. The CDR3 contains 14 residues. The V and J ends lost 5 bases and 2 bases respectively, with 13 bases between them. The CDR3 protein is CASSITSSAYEQYF. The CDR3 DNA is TGTGCCAGCAGCATAACTAGCAGCGCCTACGAGCAGTACTTC.

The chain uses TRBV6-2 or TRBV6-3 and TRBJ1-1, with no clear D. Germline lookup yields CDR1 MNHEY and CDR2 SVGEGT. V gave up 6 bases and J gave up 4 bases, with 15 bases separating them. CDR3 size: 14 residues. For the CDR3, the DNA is TGTGCCAGCAGATTAACAGTGCCGGGCACTGAAGCTTTCTTT. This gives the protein CASRLTVPGTEAFF.

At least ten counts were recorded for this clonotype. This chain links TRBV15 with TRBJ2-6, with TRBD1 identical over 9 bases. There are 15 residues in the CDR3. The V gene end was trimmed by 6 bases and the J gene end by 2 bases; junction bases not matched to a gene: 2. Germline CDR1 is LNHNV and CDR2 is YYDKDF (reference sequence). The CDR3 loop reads CATSTGGTGANVLTF. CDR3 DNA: TGTGCCACCAGTACAGGGGGCACTGGGGCCAACGTCCTGACTTTC.

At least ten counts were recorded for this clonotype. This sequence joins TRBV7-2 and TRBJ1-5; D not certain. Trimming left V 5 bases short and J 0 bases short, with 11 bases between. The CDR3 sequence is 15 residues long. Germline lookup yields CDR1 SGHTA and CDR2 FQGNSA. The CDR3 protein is CASSPLPHSNQPQHF. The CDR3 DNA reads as TGTGCCAGCAGCCCCTTACCCCATAGCAATCAGCCCCAGCATTTT.

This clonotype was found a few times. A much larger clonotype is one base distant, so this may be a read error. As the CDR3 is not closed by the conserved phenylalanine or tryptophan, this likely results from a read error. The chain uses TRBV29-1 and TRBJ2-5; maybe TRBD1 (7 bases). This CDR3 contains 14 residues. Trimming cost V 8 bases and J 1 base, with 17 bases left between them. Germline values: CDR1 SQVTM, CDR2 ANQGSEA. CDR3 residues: CSWAGQTSQETQYL. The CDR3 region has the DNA TGCAGCTGGGCGGGACAGACATCCCAAGAGACCCAGTACCTC.

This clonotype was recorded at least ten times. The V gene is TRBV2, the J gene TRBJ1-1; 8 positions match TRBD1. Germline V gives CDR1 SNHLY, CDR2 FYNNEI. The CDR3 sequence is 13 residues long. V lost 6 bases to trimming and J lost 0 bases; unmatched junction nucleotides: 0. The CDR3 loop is CASRTGVNTEAFF. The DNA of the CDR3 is TGTGCCAGCAGGACAGGGGTGAACACTGAAGCTTTCTTT. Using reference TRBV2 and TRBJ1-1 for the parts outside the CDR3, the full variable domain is EPEVTQTPSHQVTQMGQEVILRCVPISNHLYFYWYRQILGQKVEFLVSFYNNEISEKSEIFDDQFSVERPDGSNFTLKIRSTKLEDSAMYFCASRTGVNTEAFFGQGTRLTVV.

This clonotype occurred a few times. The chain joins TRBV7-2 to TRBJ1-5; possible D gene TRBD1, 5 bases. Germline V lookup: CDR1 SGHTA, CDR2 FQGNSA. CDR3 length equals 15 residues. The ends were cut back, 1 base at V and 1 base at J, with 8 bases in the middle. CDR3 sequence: CASSLDQGSNQPQHF. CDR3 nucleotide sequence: TGTGCCAGCAGCTTAGACCAGGGAAGCAATCAGCCCCAGCATTTT.

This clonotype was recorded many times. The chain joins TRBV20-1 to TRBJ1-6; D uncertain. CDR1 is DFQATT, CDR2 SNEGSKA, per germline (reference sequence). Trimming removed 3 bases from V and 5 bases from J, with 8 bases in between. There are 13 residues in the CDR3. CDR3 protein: CSASEQDNSPLHF. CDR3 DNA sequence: TGCAGTGCTAGTGAGCAGGATAATTCACCCCTCCACTTT.

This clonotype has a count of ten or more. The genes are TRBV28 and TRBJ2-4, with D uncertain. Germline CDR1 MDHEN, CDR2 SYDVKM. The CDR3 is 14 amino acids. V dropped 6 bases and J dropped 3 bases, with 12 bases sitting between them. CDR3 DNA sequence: TGTGCCAGCAGACCAGGTCTAGGCAAAAACATTCAGTACTTC. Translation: CASRPGLGKNIQYF.

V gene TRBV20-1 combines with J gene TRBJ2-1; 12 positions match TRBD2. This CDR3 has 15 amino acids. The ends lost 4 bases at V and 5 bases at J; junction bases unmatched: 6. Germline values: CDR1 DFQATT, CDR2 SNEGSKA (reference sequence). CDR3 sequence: CSAMAPSGRDNEQFF. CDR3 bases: TGCAGTGCTATGGCGCCTAGCGGGAGGGACAATGAGCAGTTCTTC.

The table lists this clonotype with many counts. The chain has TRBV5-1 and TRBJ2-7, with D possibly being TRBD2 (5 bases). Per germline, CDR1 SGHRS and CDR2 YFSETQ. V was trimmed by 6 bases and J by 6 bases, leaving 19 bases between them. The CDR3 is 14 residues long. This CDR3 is CASTHDGDPREQYF. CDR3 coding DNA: TGCGCCAGCACCCACGACGGGGATCCGCGCGAGCAGTACTTC.

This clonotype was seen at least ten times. CDR3 loop: CASRTGRLYQETQYF. For the CDR3, the DNA is TGTGCCAGCAGGACTGGGAGGTTGTACCAAGAGACCCAGTACTTC. The V call is TRBV28, the J call TRBJ2-5; tentative D call: TRBD2 (6 bases). Trimming took 6 bases from V and 0 from J, leaving 14 bases between them. CDR3 size: 15 residues. CDR1 and CDR2 (germline): MDHEN, SYDVKM. Using reference TRBV28 and TRBJ2-5 for the parts outside the CDR3, the full variable domain is DVKVTQSSRYLVKRTGEKVFLECVQDMDHENMFWYRQDPGLGLRLIYFSYDVKMKEKGDIPEGYSVSREKKERFSLILESASTNQTSMYLCASRTGRLYQETQYFGPGTRLLVL.

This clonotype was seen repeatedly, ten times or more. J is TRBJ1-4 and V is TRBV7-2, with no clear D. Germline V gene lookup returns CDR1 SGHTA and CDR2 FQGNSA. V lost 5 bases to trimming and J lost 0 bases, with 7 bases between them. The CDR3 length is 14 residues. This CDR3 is CASSPTTTNEKLFF. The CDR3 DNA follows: TGTGCCAGCAGCCCGACAACAACTAATGAAAAACTGTTTTTT.

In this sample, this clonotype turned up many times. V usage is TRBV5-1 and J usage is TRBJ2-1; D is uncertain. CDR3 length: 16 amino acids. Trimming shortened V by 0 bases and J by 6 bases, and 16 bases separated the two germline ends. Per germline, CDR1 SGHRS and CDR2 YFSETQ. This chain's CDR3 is CASSLGLTSTGNEQFF. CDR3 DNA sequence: TGCGCCAGCAGCTTGGGGCTTACTTCCACCGGCAATGAGCAGTTCTTC.

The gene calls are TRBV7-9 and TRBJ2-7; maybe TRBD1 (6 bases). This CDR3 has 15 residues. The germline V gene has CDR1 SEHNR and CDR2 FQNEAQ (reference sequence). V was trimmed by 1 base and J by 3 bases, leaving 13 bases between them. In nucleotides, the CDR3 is TGTGCCAGCAGCTTAGTAACAGGGCGTAGCTACGAGCAGTACTTC. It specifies CASSLVTGRSYEQYF. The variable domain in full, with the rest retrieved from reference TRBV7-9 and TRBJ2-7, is DTGVSQNPRHKITKRGQNVTFRCDPISEHNRLYWYRQTLGQGPEFLTYFQNEAQLEKSRLLSDRFSAERPKGSFSTLEIQRTEQGDSAMYLCASSLVTGRSYEQYFGPGTRLTVT.

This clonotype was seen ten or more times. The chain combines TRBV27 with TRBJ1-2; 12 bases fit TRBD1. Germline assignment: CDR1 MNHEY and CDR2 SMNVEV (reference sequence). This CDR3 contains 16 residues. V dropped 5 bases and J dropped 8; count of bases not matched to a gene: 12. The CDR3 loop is CASSGTGGRRWEGYTF. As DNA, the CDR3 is TGTGCCAGCAGTGGGACAGGGGGCCGAAGATGGGAAGGCTACACCTTC.

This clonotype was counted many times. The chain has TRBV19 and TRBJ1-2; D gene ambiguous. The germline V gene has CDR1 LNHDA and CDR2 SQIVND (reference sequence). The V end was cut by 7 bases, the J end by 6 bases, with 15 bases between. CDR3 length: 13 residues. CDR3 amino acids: CASIPPGRDGYTF. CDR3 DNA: TGTGCCAGTATTCCCCCGGGTCGGGATGGCTACACCTTC.

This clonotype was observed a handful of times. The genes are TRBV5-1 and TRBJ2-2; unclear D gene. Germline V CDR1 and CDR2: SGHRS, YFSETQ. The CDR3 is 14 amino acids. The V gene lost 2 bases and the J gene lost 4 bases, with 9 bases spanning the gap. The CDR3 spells CASSLHSPTGELFF. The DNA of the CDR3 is TGCGCCAGCAGCTTACATAGCCCCACCGGGGAGCTGTTTTTT.

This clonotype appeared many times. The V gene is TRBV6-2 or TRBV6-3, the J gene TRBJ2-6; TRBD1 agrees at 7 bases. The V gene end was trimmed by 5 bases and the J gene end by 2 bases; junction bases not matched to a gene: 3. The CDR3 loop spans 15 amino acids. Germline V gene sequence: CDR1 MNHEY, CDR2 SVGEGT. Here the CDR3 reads CASSADRAGANVLTF. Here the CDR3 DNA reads TGTGCCAGCAGTGCAGACAGGGCTGGGGCCAACGTCCTGACTTTC.